This entry describes one TCR beta chain. Its specificity is not known. Template switching introduced a universal primer site, and the cDNA bore unique molecular identifiers. TCRdb reanalysed the 5' RACE reads using MiXCR and keeps one entry per CDR3 protein. This repertoire shows about 470,000 distinct CDR3 sequences, 20% to 25% found once; its top ten account for about 2.9%. This entry comes from a study of identical twins. Study conclusions and caveats: Analyses based on zero insertions could be partly confounded by invariant MAIT and iNKT cells.

Another study also made use of these data, one on T cells expressing NK-cell markers. That paper states: In a group of five to seven donors, dominant NKG2C+ clonotypes represented roughly 1.0-7.0% of CD8+ T cells.

This sequence originates from a woman under 30 in good health. The specimen sequenced was CD4+ T cells sorted from blood.

The CDR3 loop is CSAPQLGAYNEQFF. Written as DNA, the CDR3 is TGCAGTGCTCCACAGTTAGGGGCTTACAATGAGCAGTTCTTC. The chain has TRBV20-1 and TRBJ2-1; tentatively, D is TRBD1 (5 bases). V lost 5 bases and J lost 4, with 15 bases in between. The CDR3 runs to 14 residues. CDR1 is DFQATT and CDR2 is SNEGSKA in the germline V gene (reference sequence).